These 29 T cell receptor beta chains were sequenced from one sample in a study of cytomegalovirus exposure and HLA in healthy donors. PCR primers comprised 60 Vbeta and 13 Jbeta primers. Assay used: immunoSEQ multiplex PCR; TCRdb lists only in-frame clones, some missing. This table has around 110,000 clones, under 90% appearing once. Material for sequencing was PBMCs. These receptors all come from a woman aged 25 to 39 in good health and CMV-seronegative.

The chain uses TRBV5-1 and TRBJ1-3; D is unclear. The germline V gene has CDR1 SGHRS and CDR2 YFSETQ. This CDR3 spans 15 amino acids. V was clipped by 3 bases and J by 4 bases, with 14 bases between them. This chain's CDR3 is CASSWVADGGNTIYF. Here the CDR3 DNA reads TGCGCCAGCAGCTGGGTTGCAGACGGGGGAAACACCATATATTTT.

The rearrangement links TRBV5-6 to TRBJ1-6, with TRBD1 identical over 7 bases. There are 15 residues in the CDR3. Germline trimming cut 4 bases from V and 7 bases from J; bases unmatched to any gene: 8. Germline assignment: CDR1 SGHDT and CDR2 YYEEEE. The CDR3 nucleotides read TGTGCCAGCAGCCCGCGGGGACAGTCGAATTCACCCCTCCACTTT. This sequence encodes CASSPRGQSNSPLHF.

The V call is TRBV15, the J call TRBJ1-3; a possible D gene is TRBD1 (5 bases). This CDR3 is 16 amino acids long. V was clipped by 0 bases and J by 2 bases, with 11 bases between them. Germline CDR1 reads LNHNV; CDR2 reads YYDKDF (reference sequence). The CDR3 bases are TGTGCCACCAGCAGAGATGGCAGGGCGGCTGGAAACACCATATATTTT. Its protein is CATSRDGRAAGNTIYF.

The chain combines TRBV6-5 with TRBJ2-3; D might be TRBD1 (5 bases). The germline CDR1 and CDR2 sequences are MNHEY and SVGAGI. The CDR3 runs to 16 residues. Trimming cost V 3 bases and J 0 bases, with 13 bases left between them. The chain's CDR3 is CASSYRRTLSTDTQYF. The CDR3 DNA sequence: TGTGCCAGCAGTTATCGCCGGACACTTAGCACAGATACGCAGTATTTT.

The rearrangement uses TRBV27 and TRBJ1-2; unclear D gene. V shed 2 bases and J shed 8 bases, with 15 bases lying between them. The germline CDR1 and CDR2 sequences are MNHEY and SMNVEV (reference sequence). This CDR3 has 14 residues. As DNA, the CDR3 is TGTGCCAGCAGTTTAAGGGCGGCGGCGGGGGGCTACACCTTC. Translated, it gives CASSLRAAAGGYTF.

Details on this clone: One junction end disagrees with the germline gene, perhaps due to a read error. Additional DNA sequences in this sample encode the identical CDR3. The genes are TRBV9 and TRBJ1-4; D possibly corresponds to TRBD1 (5 bases). CDR1 is SGDLS and CDR2 is YYNGEE in the germline V gene. This CDR3 region has 15 residues. The CDR3 here is CASSPMGQGGEKLFF. In nucleotides, the CDR3 is TGCGCCAGCAGCCCCATGGGGCAGGGAGGTGAAAAACTGTTTTTT.

V gene TRBV2 combines with J gene TRBJ2-5; the D is unclear. CDR3 length: 11 residues. CDR1 is SNHLY and CDR2 is FYNNEI in the germline V gene. The V gene lost 6 bases and the J gene lost 2 bases, with 4 bases spanning the gap. CDR3 coding DNA: TGTGCCAGCAGCCAGCAAGAGACCCAGTACTTC. It encodes CASSQQETQYF.

The gene calls are TRBV7-9 and TRBJ2-5, with a weak D call TRBD2 (6 bases). Trimming removed 10 bases at V and 2 bases at J, with 11 bases between. Germline V gives CDR1 SEHNR, CDR2 FQNEAQ (reference sequence). The CDR3 is 12 residues long. CDR3 sequence: CATRDLQETQYF. CDR3 sequence (DNA): TGTGCCACCCGGGACTTGCAAGAGACCCAGTACTTC.

CDR3 nucleotides: TGTGCCAGCAGCGGAAGGATCGGGACTAGCGGACCCTACGAGCAGTACTTC. Translation gives CASSGRIGTSGPYEQYF. The chain links TRBV7-2 to TRBJ2-7; 11 bases map to TRBD2. The V gene's germline CDR1 is SGHTA and CDR2 FQGNSA. The CDR3 contains 17 residues. With V trimmed by 5 bases and J by 2 bases, 11 bases remained unmatched. Variable domain in full (rest from reference TRBV7-2 and TRBJ2-7): GAGVSQSPSNKVTEKGKDVELRCDPISGHTALYWYRQSLGQGLEFLIYFQGNSAPDKSGLPSDRFSAERTGGSVSTLTIQRTQQEDSAVYLCASSGRIGTSGPYEQYFGPGTRLTVT.

This clone was observed a few times. This sequence joins TRBV9 and TRBJ2-7; 8 positions match TRBD2. Germline V gives CDR1 SGDLS, CDR2 YYNGEE. After removal of 0 bases from V and 5 bases from J, the junction contained 10 bases not matched to a gene. This CDR3 region has 16 residues. CDR3 residues: CASSVAHGRAGDEQYF. The CDR3 DNA sequence: TGTGCCAGCAGCGTAGCTCACGGGAGGGCAGGAGACGAGCAGTACTTC.

The rearrangement joins TRBV28 to TRBJ2-6; 12 nucleotides align to TRBD1. V dropped 6 bases and J dropped 1; count of bases not matched to a gene: 4. This CDR3 region has 17 residues. CDR1 is MDHEN, CDR2 SYDVKM, per germline. The CDR3 region has the DNA TGTGCCAGCAGGTCGGGACAGGGGGCTTCTGGGGCCAACGTCCTGACTTTC. This translates into CASRSGQGASGANVLTF.

V usage is TRBV27 and J usage is TRBJ1-1; 8 bases are a match to TRBD1. Losses at the gene ends were 5 bases for V and 5 bases for J; bases not matched to a gene: 4. CDR1 and CDR2 from the germline V gene are MNHEY and SMNVEV (reference sequence). This CDR3 has 13 residues. CDR3 sequence: CASSIRQGTEAFF. The CDR3 DNA is TGTGCCAGCAGTATACGACAGGGGACTGAAGCTTTCTTT.

J is TRBJ2-1 and V is TRBV29-1, with D tentatively TRBD2 (6 bases). From germline, CDR1 is SQVTM and CDR2 ANQGSEA. Trimming pared 1 base from V and 0 bases from J, leaving 10 bases between. This CDR3 has 15 amino acids. DNA of the CDR3: TGCAGCGTTGAAGGGGAGGTAAGCTCCTACAATGAGCAGTTCTTC. This translates into CSVEGEVSSYNEQFF.

The rearrangement joins TRBV19 to TRBJ1-3; 7 bases line up with TRBD1. The V gene end was trimmed by 3 bases and the J gene end by 4 bases; junction bases not matched to a gene: 9. There are 16 residues in the CDR3. Looked up from germline, CDR1 is LNHDA and CDR2 is SQIVND (reference sequence). CDR3 region: CASSMTGSMSGNTIYF. DNA for the CDR3: TGTGCCAGTAGTATGACAGGGTCGATGTCCGGAAACACCATATATTTT.

The chain is built from TRBV11-2 and TRBJ2-5, with a possible D match to TRBD2 (5 bases). The better agreement between TRBJ2-7 and the DNA end casts doubt on the J call. Germline values: CDR1 SGHAT, CDR2 FQNNGV. The CDR3 has 15 residues. CDR3 in DNA: TGTGCCAGCAGCTTAGCGATCATCCCGGGGTACGAGCAGTACTTC. This codes for CASSLAIIPGYEQYF.

This sequence joins TRBV5-1 and TRBJ2-7; 7 positions agree with TRBD2. The CDR3 runs 14 residues. Germline trimming cut 0 bases from V and 6 bases from J; bases unmatched to any gene: 6. Looked up from germline, CDR1 is SGHRS and CDR2 is YFSETQ. The CDR3 bases are TGCGCCAGCAGCTTGGGACTAGCCACGGGCGAGCAGTACTTC. Translating gives CASSLGLATGEQYF. Supplemented by reference TRBV5-1 and TRBJ2-7, the full variable domain reads KAGVTQTPRYLIKTRGQQVTLSCSPISGHRSVSWYQQTPGQGLQFLFEYFSETQRNKGNFPGRFSGRQFSNSRSEMNVSTLELGDSALYLCASSLGLATGEQYFGPGTRLTVT.

This clone was observed a single time. In the same sample, other DNA sequences code for this CDR3. The chain recombines TRBV5-1 with TRBJ2-2; D not certain. The CDR3 consists of 14 residues. Germline CDR1 is SGHRS and CDR2 is YFSETQ. V lost 2 bases, J lost 4 bases, and 9 bases lay in between. DNA of the CDR3: TGCGCCAGCAGCTTAGTCGGGTCCACCGGGGAGCTGTTTTTT. Protein: CASSLVGSTGELFF.

This sequence joins TRBV20-1 and TRBJ2-5; D unclear. Trimming took 6 bases from V and 2 from J, leaving 7 bases between them. CDR1 is DFQATT and CDR2 is SNEGSKA in the germline V gene (reference sequence). CDR3 size: 11 residues. CDR3: CSAPRQETQYF. The CDR3 nucleotides are TGCAGTGCCCCGCGTCAAGAGACCCAGTACTTC.

This clone occurred once. The V and J genes are TRBV2 and TRBJ2-3, with 7 nucleotides matching TRBD1. V was pared by 6 bases and J by 3 bases, with 6 bases of the junction left unmatched. The germline V gene has CDR1 SNHLY and CDR2 FYNNEI. The CDR3 has 14 residues. The chain's CDR3 is CASRPGTVTDTQYF. The CDR3 region has the DNA TGTGCCAGCAGGCCCGGGACAGTGACAGATACGCAGTATTTT.

The V and J genes are TRBV15 and TRBJ2-7; 9 bases match TRBD2. The CDR3 length is 19 residues. With V trimmed by 0 bases and J by 0 bases, 12 bases remained unmatched. The germline gives CDR1 LNHNV, CDR2 YYDKDF (reference sequence). DNA of the CDR3: TGTGCCACCAGCAGAGATTGGCGTTGGGGTAGCGGGGGCTCCTACGAGCAGTACTTC. This gives the protein CATSRDWRWGSGGSYEQYF.

The chain combines TRBV27 with TRBJ2-7; 11 nucleotides align to TRBD1. Germline CDR1 is MNHEY and CDR2 is SMNVEV (reference sequence). Germline trimming cut 3 bases from V and 4 bases from J; bases unmatched to any gene: 5. CDR3 length: 15 amino acids. In nucleotides, the CDR3 is TGTGCCAGCAGTTTCCGGACAGGGGGCTGGTACGAGCAGTACTTC. Translated, it gives CASSFRTGGWYEQYF.

The chain is built from TRBV11-3 and TRBJ2-2; a weak D match, TRBD2 (7 bases). V lost 5 bases and J lost 7, with 23 bases in between. CDR3 length equals 17 residues. Germline V gene data show CDR1 as SGHNT and CDR2 as YENEEA. CDR3 in amino acids: CASSAKRGGAGVGELFF. The DNA of the CDR3 is TGTGCCAGCAGCGCAAAACGCGGGGGCGCTGGGGTCGGGGAGCTGTTTTTT.

This chain connects TRBV10-2 to TRBJ2-2; D gene unclear. The ends were cut back, 7 bases at V and 3 bases at J, with 12 bases in the middle. From germline, CDR1 is WSHSY and CDR2 SAAADI. This CDR3 is built from 14 residues. The CDR3 nucleotides read TGCGCCAGCACAACAGAGCTGGACACCGGGGAGCTGTTTTTT. Protein: CASTTELDTGELFF.

With respect to this clone: A junction boundary mismatches the germline segment, possibly from a read error. The chain carries TRBV7-7 and TRBJ2-1; 9 nucleotides agree with TRBD2. The germline V gene encodes CDR1 SSHAT and CDR2 FNYEAQ (reference sequence). There are 16 residues in the CDR3. CDR3 in DNA: TGTGCTAGCAGCTTAGTTGCGGGAGGGCCATGGAATGAGCAGTTCTTC. This sequence encodes CASSLVAGGPWNEQFF.

This clone turned up a few times. The chain is built from TRBV25-1 and TRBJ1-5; 7 bases match TRBD1. Germline-derived CDR1 and CDR2 are MGHDK and SYGVNS. The CDR3 is 15 residues long. The V and J ends lost 4 bases and 6 bases, in that order; junction bases with no gene match: 9. In DNA form, the CDR3 reads TGTGCCAGCAGTGGGGGACAGTGGGGCAGTCAGCCCCAGCATTTT. Its translation is CASSGGQWGSQPQHF.

The J gene is TRBJ2-7, the V gene TRBV28; no definite D call. V was clipped by 5 bases and J by 2 bases, with 10 bases between them. CDR3 length equals 13 residues. Germline CDR1 reads MDHEN; CDR2 reads SYDVKM. The CDR3 reads CASSPVSAYEQYF. CDR3 bases: TGTGCCAGCAGTCCCGTTTCCGCCTACGAGCAGTACTTC.

This clone appeared a single time. This sequence joins TRBV15 and TRBJ2-5, with TRBD1 matching over 7 bases. The CDR3 sequence is 13 residues long. In germline, CDR1 is LNHNV, CDR2 YYDKDF (reference sequence). V lost 5 bases to trimming and J lost 5 bases; unmatched junction nucleotides: 5. The CDR3 nucleotides are TGTGCCACCAGCGGTGCCAGGGGGGAGACCCAGTACTTC. Protein product: CATSGARGETQYF.

The chain has TRBV7-6 and TRBJ1-4; 9 nucleotides line up with TRBD1. Germline-derived CDR1 and CDR2 are SGHVS and FNYEAQ. The length of the CDR3 is 16 residues. V dropped 4 bases and J dropped 5; count of bases not matched to a gene: 8. DNA of the CDR3: TGTGCCAGCAGCTCATTATCCGGGACAGGGAATGAAAAACTGTTTTTT. Translation gives CASSSLSGTGNEKLFF. Full variable domain (outside the CDR3, taken from reference TRBV7-6 and TRBJ1-4): GAGVSQSPRYKVTKRGQDVALRCDPISGHVSLYWYRQALGQGPEFLTYFNYEAQQDKSGLPNDRFSAERPEGSISTLTIQRTEQRDSAMYRCASSSLSGTGNEKLFFGSGTQLSVL.

The chain carries TRBV10-2 and TRBJ1-2, with 10 positions matching TRBD1. Germline CDR1 WSHSY, CDR2 SAAADI. This CDR3 region has 15 residues. V lost 6 bases, J lost 1 base, and 5 bases stayed unmatched. This CDR3 reads CASRVRDRGNYGYTF. In DNA, the CDR3 is TGCGCCAGCAGGGTCCGGGACAGGGGTAACTATGGCTACACCTTC.